The T cell receptor (beta chain) under discussion was sequenced for a study of cytomegalovirus exposure and HLA in healthy donors (dated by TCRdb to about 2017). Some background on the complete study: In an earlier analysis of 587 of the donors, about 270 Gb of sequence data and approximately 120 million unique TCR beta sequences from some 170 million T cells were reported. An early release covering roughly 600 HLA-typed donors comprised roughly 300 gigabases of sequencing data and 85 million to 100 million unique TCR sequences. The genetic ancestry cluster associated with self-reported Caucasian donors included about 81% of the roughly 390 genotyped donors. The aim of the study was to test whether cataloging public T cell receptors could identify signatures of past pathogen exposure. The study used immunosequencing to profile the T cell repertoires of 666 subjects and linked those repertoires to cytomegalovirus serostatus. A separate validation cohort of about 110 different subjects was used in addition to the 666-subject first cohort. To predict cytomegalovirus infection status, the study combined high-throughput TCR immunosequencing, statistical association of individual TCRs with disease status, and machine learning. A later analysis re-analyzed previously published TCR beta repertoires from 666 donors and added high-resolution HLA genotyping to study TCR occurrence patterns. Rather than drawing on any new phenotypic data, the later analysis identified candidate immune exposures from TCR beta sequences and the way those sequences occurred across donors. An earlier analysis of around 540 of the donors applied high-throughput TCR beta sequencing to assess whether each TCR beta V gene segment acted as functional or pseudogenic. Donor age, sex, ethnicity and CMV serostatus were compiled alongside the repertoire data. In a later genetic analysis, genome-wide SNP genotypes for about 60% of the 666 donors were used, and that subset was treated as a discovery cohort. Every repertoire in the discovery cohort had been generated on one and the same sequencing platform. HLA typing covered class I and class II loci at four-digit resolution. The number of donors typed differed by locus, with roughly 629-640 for A, B, C, DRB1 and DQB1, approximately 500 for DQA1, 600 to 610 for DPA1, and around 450 for DPB1. Roughly 5 DR-DQ haplotypes were handled as single units for association and clustering because linkage in the cohort was strong. Among 398 genotyped donors of the cohort, an average of about 240,000 unique TCR beta nucleotide sequences were sequenced per donor, roughly 20% of them non-productive.

In total, 600 or so healthy bone marrow donors made up the cohort. At the time of sampling, every cohort member was nominally healthy, though immune exposures that went unrecorded were likely present. The donor was CMV seropositive and was included in the group of 290 or so seropositive cohort members. Every donor gave a peripheral blood sample, and the peripheral blood mononuclear cells from that sample were used for TCR beta sequencing. The Qiagen DNeasy Blood Extraction Kit was used to extract genomic DNA from the blood cell samples. General conclusions and limits of the study: Most TCR sequences were observed very rarely across donors, whereas some public TCRs were present in many individuals. Compared with the roughly 710-donor mean, donors in an Asian-associated ancestry cluster had fewer N-insertions in productive TCRs, according to a later genetic analysis. A later analysis found that HLA-associated TCR beta chains were more clonally expanded and had lower generation probabilities than equally common non-associated chains. The sequencing pipeline was judged likely to have produced a cluster of highly shared sequence variants as a technical artifact. Because HLA typing was missing for some donors at each locus, association tests included only the typed subset. Specific HLA alleles were associated with 15,000 to 20,000 TCR beta sequences at a false discovery rate of 0.05 in a later analysis. According to a later analysis, TCR association rates differed among HLA loci, with DRB1 alleles showing the most associated TCRs and HLA-C alleles showing the fewest. Linkage disequilibrium might explain the correlated functional status among segregating V segments, but an unknown experimental factor could not be ruled out. When HLA alleles, especially DR and DQ, strongly co-occurred, TCR associations were difficult to assign to individual alleles. The study gave a list of some 150 TCR beta chains associated with cytomegalovirus. In vitro tests confirmed that a few of the cytomegalovirus-associated TCR beta chains recognize cytomegalovirus antigens. Immune exposure information for the cohort was limited to CMV serostatus. According to a later analysis, most CMV-associated TCR beta chains appeared to be HLA-restricted, and the HLA associations seemed to be driven largely by CMV exposure. Because counts were too low, approximately 15 rarely observed V segments, including chromosome 9 orphons, were excluded from the earlier analysis of fewer than 650 of the donors. The authors suggested that the approach could potentially be extended to other disease states and immunological phenotypes. Only TCR beta chains were sequenced in this cohort, and the absence of alpha or paired-chain data limited detectable features. An association between a missense DCLRE1C variant and V-gene and J-gene trimming of TCR beta chains was found in a later genetic analysis and replicated in an independent cohort. A further reported finding was that TCR beta sequences accurately predicted the HLA-A and HLA-B alleles for most subjects in the first cohort. Sequencing depth was assumed to be roughly uniform across donors in the presence/absence analyses, though that assumption may not hold. In an earlier analysis of around 600 of the donors, most TCR beta V segments appeared in productive rearrangements about 87% or about 30% of the time, broadly matching IMGT annotations. Cytomegalovirus status was reported to be diagnosed by the classifier with high specificity and sensitivity in both the original and validation cohorts. Several of the top co-occurrence clusters appeared to be linked to parvovirus B19, influenza, CMV and Epstein-Barr virus, according to a later analysis.

Comments on this clone: The specificity of this receptor is unknown. The record has no base qualities; no much larger clone is one base away.

To prepare the library, the immunoSEQ multiplex PCR assay was applied. The multiplex PCR relied on a mix of 60 forward primers for TCR Vbeta segments and 13 reverse primers for TCR Jbeta segments. Amplification of the CDR3 region of rearranged TCR beta genes was performed with a multiplex PCR assay on genomic DNA. On the Illumina HiSeq System, the amplified TCR beta libraries were sequenced as 87-base-pair reads. In the original analysis: Across the 670 or so repertoires, a later analysis counted 75 million to 90 million unique TCR beta chains, 9.5 million to 13 million of which were shared by at least two donors. Raw reads were error-corrected and collapsed into unique sequences with a nearest-neighbor algorithm that merged closely related sequences to remove PCR and sequencing errors. V, D and J gene segments were assigned by aligning CDR3 sequences to IMGT reference sequences. Each retained sequence needed at least a six-nucleotide match to both a V gene segment and a J gene segment. Rearrangements were called productive when the CDR3 lacked stop codons and stayed in frame with V and J; all others were non-productive. CDR3 was defined according to IMGT convention as the region running from the second conserved V-encoded cysteine to the conserved J-encoded phenylalanine. The earlier analysis of a few hundred of the donors excluded sequences that lacked an unambiguous match to a single V gene segment. An earlier analysis of about 590 of the donors classified V segments as functional when productive rearrangements were above 56.7% and as segregating when the standard deviation between donors was above 5%. A statistical classification framework was built for diagnosing cytomegalovirus status from the catalog of TCR beta chain sequences. In a later analysis, V and J genes were assigned by comparing TCR nucleotide sequences against IMGT/GENE-DB human TR gene sequences. A later analysis assigned CDR3 sequences and most-parsimonious VDJ recombination scenarios with the TCRdist pipeline. In a later analysis, each TCR beta chain was defined by its CDR3 amino acid sequence together with its V-gene family, and reads lacking a unique V-gene family were excluded. A later analysis removed over 500 highly shared, low-generation-probability nucleotide sequences to deal with suspected cross-contamination and a sequencing artifact. For each public chain, a later analysis derived a clonal expansion index from normalized ranks of inferred template counts within each repertoire. A later analysis computed generation probabilities with a VDJ recombination model fitted to out-of-frame rearrangements, and checked the results against IGoR. Hypergeometric tests were used in a later analysis to score TCR-TCR, TCR-HLA and TCR-CMV co-occurrence, with a repertoire-size bias correction applied to the TCR pairs. In a later analysis, false discovery rates were estimated by permuting HLA or CMV assignments 20 times. In a later analysis, co-occurring TCRs were grouped with DBSCAN, and TCRdist sequence similarity was added when clustering was performed within HLA-allele-positive subsets. Co-occurrence clustering excluded repertoires with fewer than 30,000 or more than 120,000 public chains, plus five with anomalous nucleotide sharing. TCRdb limited this immuneACCESS table to in-frame rearrangements with V and J called. A share of clones is missing; checked studies link under half to unresolved V genes, and the rest is unexplained. The V and J calls and clone size are taken from that table; D and trimming were inferred from the DNA. This sample gives around 200,000 clones in total; around 80% of them show up just once. Around 1.2% of the sample comes from the top ten.

The material sequenced was PBMCs. The origin of this receptor is a girl aged 2 to 9 in good health and CMV-seropositive.

The encoded CDR3 is CASSLLAGNEKLFF. The DNA is as follows: TGTGCCAGCAGCTTACTGGCCGGGAATGAAAAACTGTTTTTT. The receptor chain draws on TRBV7-2 and TRBJ1-4; too little of a D gene remains to name it. The CDR3 numbers 14 residues from cysteine through phenylalanine. This entry keeps only the CDR3 DNA: 42 bases, framed from base 1. V drops 2 bases and J drops 5 bases, leaving 9 bases in between. CDR1 SGHTA and CDR2 FQGNSA were looked up in the germline V gene.